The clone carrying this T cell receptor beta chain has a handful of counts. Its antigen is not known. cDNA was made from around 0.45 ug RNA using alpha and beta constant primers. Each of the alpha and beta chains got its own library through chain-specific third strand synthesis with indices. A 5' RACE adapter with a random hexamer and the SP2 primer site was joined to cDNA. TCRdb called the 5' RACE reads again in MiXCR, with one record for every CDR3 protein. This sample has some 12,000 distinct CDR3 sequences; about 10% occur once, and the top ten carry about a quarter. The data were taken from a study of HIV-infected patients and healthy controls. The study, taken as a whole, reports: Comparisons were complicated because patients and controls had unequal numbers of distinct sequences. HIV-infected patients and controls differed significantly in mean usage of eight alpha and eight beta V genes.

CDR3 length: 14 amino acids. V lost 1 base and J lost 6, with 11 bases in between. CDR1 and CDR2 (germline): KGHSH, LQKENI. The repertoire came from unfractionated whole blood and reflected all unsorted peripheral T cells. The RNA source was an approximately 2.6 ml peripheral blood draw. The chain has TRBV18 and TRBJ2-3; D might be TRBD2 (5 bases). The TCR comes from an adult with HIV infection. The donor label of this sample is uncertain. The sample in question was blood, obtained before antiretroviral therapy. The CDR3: CASSPLEVADTQYF. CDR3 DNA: TGTGCCAGCTCACCACTGGAGGTGGCGGATACGCAGTATTTT.